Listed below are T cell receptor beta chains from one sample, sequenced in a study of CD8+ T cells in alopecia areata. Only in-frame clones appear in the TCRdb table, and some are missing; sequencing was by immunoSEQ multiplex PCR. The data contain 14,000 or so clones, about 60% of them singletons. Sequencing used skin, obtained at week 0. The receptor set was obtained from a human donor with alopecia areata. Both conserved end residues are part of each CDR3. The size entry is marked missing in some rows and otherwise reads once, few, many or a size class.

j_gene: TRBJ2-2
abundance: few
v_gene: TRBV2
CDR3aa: CASNDRGPGELFF

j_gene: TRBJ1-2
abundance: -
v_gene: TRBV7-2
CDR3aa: CASSPGGLNYGYTF

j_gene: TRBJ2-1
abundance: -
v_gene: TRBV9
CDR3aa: CASSLYNSGPPFGEQFF

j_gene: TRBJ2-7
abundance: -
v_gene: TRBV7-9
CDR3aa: CASSSLPGGNSYEQYF

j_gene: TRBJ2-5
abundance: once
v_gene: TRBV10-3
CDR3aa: CAISETAQETQYF

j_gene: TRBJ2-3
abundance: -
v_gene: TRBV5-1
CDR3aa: CASRLAGDHTDTQYF

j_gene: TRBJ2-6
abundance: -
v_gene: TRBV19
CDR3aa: CASSDRAGANVLTF

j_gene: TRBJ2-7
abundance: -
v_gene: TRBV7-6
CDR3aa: CASSFGGSGYEQYF

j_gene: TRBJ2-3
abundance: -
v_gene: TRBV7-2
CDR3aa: CASSLREGGSTDTQYF

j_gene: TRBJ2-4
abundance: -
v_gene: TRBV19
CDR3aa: CASSMTGELGFKNIQYF

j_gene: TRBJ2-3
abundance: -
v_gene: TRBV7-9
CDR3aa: CASSLAGPLDGPTDTQYF

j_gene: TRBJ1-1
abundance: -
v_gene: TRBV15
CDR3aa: CATSRRGLNTEAFF

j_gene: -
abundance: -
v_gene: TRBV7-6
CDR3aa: CASSPSTPGTLSSYEQYF

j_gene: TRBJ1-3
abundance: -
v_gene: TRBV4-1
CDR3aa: CASSHAGTDGNTIYF

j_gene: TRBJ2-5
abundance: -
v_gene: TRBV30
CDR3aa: CAWSPPSLGRRLETQYF

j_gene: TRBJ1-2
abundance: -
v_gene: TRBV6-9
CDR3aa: CASSYSKDFYGYTF

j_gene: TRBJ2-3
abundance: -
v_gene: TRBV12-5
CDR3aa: CASGLGWQESTDTQYF

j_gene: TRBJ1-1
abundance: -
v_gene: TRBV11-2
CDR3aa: CASSPRMNTEAFF

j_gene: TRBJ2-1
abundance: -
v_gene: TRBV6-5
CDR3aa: CASSAGTGLNEQFF

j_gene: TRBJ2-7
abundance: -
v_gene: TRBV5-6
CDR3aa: CASSLVSEQYF

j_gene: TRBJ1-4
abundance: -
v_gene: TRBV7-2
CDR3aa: CASSLSTSGGNEKLFF

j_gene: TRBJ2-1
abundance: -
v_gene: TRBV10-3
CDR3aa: CATTWTGNEQFF

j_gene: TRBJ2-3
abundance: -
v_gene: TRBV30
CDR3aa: CAWSPLGDRGEDTQYF

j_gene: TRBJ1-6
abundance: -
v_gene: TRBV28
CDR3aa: CASSSMWDNSPLHF

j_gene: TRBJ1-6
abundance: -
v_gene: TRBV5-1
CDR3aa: CASSSTPLNSPLHF

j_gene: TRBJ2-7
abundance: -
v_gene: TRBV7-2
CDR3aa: CASSIYTVSASYEQYF

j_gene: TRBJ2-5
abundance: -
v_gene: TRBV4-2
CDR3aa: CASSLGTGPQETQYF

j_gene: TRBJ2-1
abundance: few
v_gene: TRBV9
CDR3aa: CASSVAGTTVGLYNEQFF

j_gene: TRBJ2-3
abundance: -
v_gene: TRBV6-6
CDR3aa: CASSSGQGADTQYF

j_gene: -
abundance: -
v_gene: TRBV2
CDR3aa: CASSEAPLTGVYEQYF

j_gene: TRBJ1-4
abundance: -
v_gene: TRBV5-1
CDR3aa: CASSPQGVDEKLFF

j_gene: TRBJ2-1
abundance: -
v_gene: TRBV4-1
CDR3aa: CASSPTTRRGDEQFF

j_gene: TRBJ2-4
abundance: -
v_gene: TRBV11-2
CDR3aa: CASSSSGGQQKRNIQYF

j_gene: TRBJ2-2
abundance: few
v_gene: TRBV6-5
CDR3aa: CASRPPLNTGELFF

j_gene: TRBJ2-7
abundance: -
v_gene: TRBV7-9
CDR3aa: CASSHSFGEASYEQYF

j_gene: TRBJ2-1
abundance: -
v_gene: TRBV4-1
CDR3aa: CASSHLGNYNEQFF

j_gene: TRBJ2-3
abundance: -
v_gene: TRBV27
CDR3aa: CASTLLASGTDTQYF

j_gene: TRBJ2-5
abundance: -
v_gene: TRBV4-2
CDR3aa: CASSQAPGRPYF

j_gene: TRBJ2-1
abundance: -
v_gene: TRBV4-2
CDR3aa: CASSQEGGGVRYNEQFF

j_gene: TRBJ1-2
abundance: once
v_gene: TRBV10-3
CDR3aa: CAISRTPNLQGEDYGYTF

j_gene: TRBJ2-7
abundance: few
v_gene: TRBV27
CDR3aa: CASSLSPSESYEQYF

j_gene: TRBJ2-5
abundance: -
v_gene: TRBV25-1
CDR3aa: CASSDLTSERETQYF

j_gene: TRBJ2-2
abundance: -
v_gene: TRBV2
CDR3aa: CASRGWDRPNTGELFF

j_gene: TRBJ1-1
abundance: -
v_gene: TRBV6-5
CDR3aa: CASRPPGVSVEAFF

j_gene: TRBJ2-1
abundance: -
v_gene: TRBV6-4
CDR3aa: CASSDRPGLATEQFF

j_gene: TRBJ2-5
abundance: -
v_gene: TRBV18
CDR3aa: CASSPGQGRETQYF

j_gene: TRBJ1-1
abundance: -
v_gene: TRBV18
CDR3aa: CASSPEQGSSIEAFF

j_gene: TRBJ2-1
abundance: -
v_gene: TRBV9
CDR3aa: CASSVSPGSNEQFF